One sample yielded the 23 T cell receptor beta chains listed below, sequenced in a study of vaccination and CD4 T cells after COVID-19. Time point described: late sampling 161 to 241 days after vaccination in three convalescent patients. Using its own MiXCR run on the PCR reads, TCRdb lists one record per CDR3 protein. The table records approximately 40,000 distinct CDR3 sequences, more than 35% of them present only once. Sequencing was performed on CD4+ T cells from blood, taken about 7 months after SARS-CoV-2 vaccination. These receptors all stem from a human donor who had recovered from COVID-19.

CDR3 loop: CASRETSQETQYF. In DNA form, the CDR3 reads TGTGCCAGCAGGGAAACTTCTCAAGAGACCCAGTACTTC. The chain is built from TRBV6-1 and TRBJ2-5; D unclear. V was clipped by 6 bases and J by 2 bases, with 10 bases between them. The CDR3 is 13 residues long. CDR1 MNHNS and CDR2 SASEGT come from the germline V gene.

This clonotype showed up just a few times. The CDR3 spells CSARDRGRQETQYF. The CDR3 region has the DNA TGCAGTGCTAGGGACAGGGGGAGACAAGAGACCCAGTACTTC. This chain uses TRBV20-1 with TRBJ2-5; 10 bases fit TRBD1. After removal of 3 bases from V and 2 bases from J, the junction contained 3 bases not matched to a gene. The germline V gene encodes CDR1 DFQATT and CDR2 SNEGSKA (reference sequence). The CDR3 spans 14 residues.

This clonotype was counted only a few times. V gene TRBV7-6 combines with J gene TRBJ1-1; D uncertain. Germline loops: CDR1 SGHVS, CDR2 FNYEAQ. The CDR3 spans 14 residues. V lost 3 bases, J lost 5 bases, and 13 bases lay in between. Here the CDR3 DNA reads TGTGCCAGCAGCTTTTCGGCACCCTTGACTGAAGCTTTCTTT. Translated, it gives CASSFSAPLTEAFF. The variable domain in full, completed from reference TRBV7-6 and TRBJ1-1, reads GAGVSQSPRYKVTKRGQDVALRCDPISGHVSLYWYRQALGQGPEFLTYFNYEAQQDKSGLPNDRFSAERPEGSISTLTIQRTEQRDSAMYRCASSFSAPLTEAFFGQGTRLTVV.

The chain carries TRBV6-2 or TRBV6-3 and TRBJ1-3; TRBD1 matches 10 bases. Trimming at V came to 4 bases and at J to 1 base, leaving 7 bases not matched to a gene. The germline gives CDR1 MNHEY, CDR2 SVGEGT. This CDR3 contains 17 residues. This chain's CDR3 is CASSSDRDRGSGNTIYF. For the CDR3, the DNA is TGTGCCAGCAGTTCGGACCGGGACAGGGGATCTGGAAACACCATATATTTT.

This clonotype appeared a few times. The rearrangement joins TRBV7-2 to TRBJ1-2; weak D call: TRBD1 (6 bases). Germline assignment: CDR1 SGHTA and CDR2 FQGNSA. Between the trimmed V and J ends, which lost 4 bases and 7 bases, there was a span of 25 bases. The length of the CDR3 is 17 residues. The CDR3 spells CASSSWRGGAVVTGYTF. For the CDR3, the DNA is TGTGCCAGCAGCTCGTGGCGTGGGGGGGCGGTCGTGACTGGCTACACCTTC.

This clonotype turned up a few times. The CDR3 loop is CASSQLGGRTEAFF. The DNA for the CDR3 is TGTGCCAGCAGCCAATTGGGGGGCAGGACTGAAGCTTTCTTT. The chain combines TRBV4-2 with TRBJ1-1, with D perhaps TRBD1 (6 bases). The CDR3 is 14 amino acids. V dropped 2 bases and J dropped 5 bases, with 12 bases sitting between them. Germline lookup yields CDR1 LGHNA and CDR2 YNFKEQ.

This clonotype appeared a single time. The chain recombines TRBV7-8 with TRBJ1-4, with 7 positions matching TRBD1. Unmatched junction bases numbered 2, after V lost 7 bases and J lost 3 bases. The CDR3 spans 13 residues. CDR1 and CDR2 from the germline V gene are SGHVS and FQNEAQ. CDR3 DNA sequence: TGTGCCAGCAAGGGGACAGCTAATGAAAAACTGTTTTTT. Its translation is CASKGTANEKLFF.

The chain links TRBV20-1 to TRBJ2-3, with D unclear. With 6 bases removed from V and 3 bases from J, the gap between germline ends came to 10 bases. Germline lookup yields CDR1 DFQATT and CDR2 SNEGSKA (reference sequence). The CDR3 covers 12 residues. CDR3 sequence reads: CSAILGTDTQYF. The CDR3 nucleotides read TGCAGTGCCATTCTAGGTACAGATACGCAGTATTTT.

In this sample, this clonotype turned up a few times. This chain connects TRBV27 to TRBJ2-1; no definite D call. There are 13 residues in the CDR3. With 5 bases removed from V and 0 bases from J, the gap between germline ends came to 5 bases. The germline V gene encodes CDR1 MNHEY and CDR2 SMNVEV (reference sequence). The CDR3, as DNA: TGTGCCAGCAGTCCGCGCTCCTACAATGAGCAGTTCTTC. Translating gives CASSPRSYNEQFF.

This rearrangement joins TRBV19 to TRBJ2-7; D call uncertain. This CDR3 is built from 15 residues. Germline V gene lookup returns CDR1 LNHDA and CDR2 SQIVND (reference sequence). V was pared by 4 bases and J by 5 bases, with 18 bases between. CDR3 bases: TGTGCCAGTAGTAATGGCAGGACCGAAGGGAACGAGCAGTACTTC. This sequence encodes CASSNGRTEGNEQYF.

V is TRBV28 and J is TRBJ2-1; D gene unclear. The CDR3 sequence is 14 residues long. Deletions cut 8 bases from V and 0 bases from J, with 11 bases between. Germline V gene data show CDR1 as MDHEN and CDR2 as SYDVKM. CDR3 sequence reads: CASGLYGSYNEQFF. The DNA for the CDR3 is TGTGCCAGCGGTCTCTATGGCTCCTACAATGAGCAGTTCTTC.

This clonotype was counted only a few times. The chain recombines TRBV20-1 with TRBJ2-7, with D perhaps TRBD1 or TRBD2 (7 bases each). There are 14 residues in the CDR3. The V gene lost 2 bases and the J gene lost 3 bases, with 14 bases spanning the gap. CDR1 and CDR2 from the germline V gene are DFQATT and SNEGSKA (reference sequence). DNA of the CDR3: TGCAGTGCTAGAAGGGCAGGGGGGGTCTACGAGCAGTACTTC. Its protein product is CSARRAGGVYEQYF.

This clonotype came up a few times. The chain recombines TRBV20-1 with TRBJ2-1; D is perhaps TRBD1 or TRBD2 (5 bases each). The CDR3 sequence is 14 residues long. Germline V gives CDR1 DFQATT, CDR2 SNEGSKA (reference sequence). Trimming took off 8 bases at V and 5 bases at J, with 19 bases between the two ends. The CDR3 sequence: CSTAPGRSNNEQFF. CDR3 in DNA: TGCAGTACCGCCCCGGGACGGTCGAACAATGAGCAGTTCTTC.

This rearrangement joins TRBV7-9 to TRBJ1-2; the D gene is possibly TRBD1 (6 bases). Germline CDR1 reads SEHNR; CDR2 reads FQNEAQ (reference sequence). This CDR3 spans 16 amino acids. The V gene lost 2 bases and the J gene lost 3 bases, with 16 bases spanning the gap. CDR3 nucleotides: TGTGCCAGCAGCTTATGGGACAAATTTGAAGACTATGGCTACACCTTC. Its translation is CASSLWDKFEDYGYTF.

The sample holds a few counts of this clonotype. V gene TRBV6-1 combines with J gene TRBJ1-5, with TRBD1 as a possible D gene (6 bases). V was pared by 6 bases and J by 4 bases, with 13 bases between. The CDR3 spans 14 residues. The germline CDR1 and CDR2 sequences are MNHNS and SASEGT. The CDR3 DNA reads TGTGCCAGCAGCAGTACTACAGGGAATCAGCCCCAGCATTTT. Encoded protein: CASSSTTGNQPQHF.

In DNA form, the CDR3 reads TGTGCCAGCAGTTCCATCTCGGACCGGGAGACCCAGTACTTC. Translation: CASSSISDRETQYF. V usage is TRBV6-2 or TRBV6-3 and J usage is TRBJ2-5; no clear D. CDR3 length equals 14 residues. Germline V gives CDR1 MNHEY, CDR2 SVGEGT. The V gene lost 4 bases and the J gene lost 5 bases, with 14 bases spanning the gap.

CDR3 residues: CASSLGGQYNSPLHF. CDR3 nucleotide sequence: TGTGCCAGCAGCTTAGGGGGACAATATAATTCACCCCTCCACTTT. The chain links TRBV11-3 to TRBJ1-6; weak D call: TRBD1 (6 bases). Germline lookup yields CDR1 SGHNT and CDR2 YENEEA. This CDR3 spans 15 amino acids. V lost 1 base, J lost 4 bases, and 8 bases lay in between.

The V gene is TRBV28, the J gene TRBJ1-2; D not resolved. The CDR3 is 13 residues long. V lost 4 bases to trimming and J lost 4 bases, with 10 bases between them. CDR1 is MDHEN, CDR2 SYDVKM, per germline. CDR3 loop: CASSSSYPYGYTF. Here the CDR3 DNA reads TGTGCCAGCAGTTCTTCCTACCCCTATGGCTACACCTTC.

The chain recombines TRBV20-1 with TRBJ2-1; possible D gene TRBD2, 5 bases. CDR3 length equals 14 residues. Germline loops: CDR1 DFQATT, CDR2 SNEGSKA (reference sequence). Trimming left V 6 bases short and J 6 bases short, with 18 bases between. The CDR3 protein is CSALTSMGFNEQFF. CDR3 nucleotides: TGCAGTGCCTTAACTAGTATGGGGTTCAATGAGCAGTTCTTC.

V gene TRBV20-1 combines with J gene TRBJ2-1; 8 nucleotides agree with TRBD2. After removal of 0 bases from V and 4 bases from J, the junction contained 8 bases not matched to a gene. This CDR3 region has 16 residues. From germline, CDR1 is DFQATT and CDR2 SNEGSKA (reference sequence). Written as DNA, the CDR3 is TGCAGTGCTAGAGAAGGTGAACTAGCGGAGTACAATGAGCAGTTCTTC. Protein sequence: CSAREGELAEYNEQFF.

The CDR3 spells CATLRQGYNEQFF. For the CDR3, the DNA is TGTGCCACCCTTAGGCAGGGGTACAATGAGCAGTTCTTC. J is TRBJ2-1 and V is TRBV6-1; tentative D call: TRBD1 (6 bases). The germline V gene has CDR1 MNHNS and CDR2 SASEGT. Trimming removed 10 bases from V and 4 bases from J, with 14 bases in between. The CDR3 covers 13 residues.

The V call is TRBV20-1, the J call TRBJ1-5; possible D gene TRBD1, 5 bases. In germline, CDR1 is DFQATT, CDR2 SNEGSKA (reference sequence). V was shortened by 3 bases and J by 9 bases, with 15 bases between the two germline ends. CDR3 size: 13 residues. CDR3 loop: CSARRGRDRPQHF. CDR3 DNA: TGCAGTGCTAGGCGGGGAAGGGACCGGCCCCAGCATTTT.

To note about this clonotype: A junction boundary mismatches the germline segment, possibly from a read error. V and J are TRBV7-7 and TRBJ2-2, with D hard to call. Per germline, CDR1 SSHAT and CDR2 FNYEAQ (reference sequence). The CDR3 has 16 residues. The CDR3 is CASSPWGSRDTGELFF. CDR3 sequence (DNA): TGTGCTAGCAGCCCCTGGGGATCAAGGGACACCGGGGAGCTGTTTTTT.